The subject of this entry is one TCR beta chain. Its antigen is as yet unknown. Template switching supplied a universal primer site; unique molecular identifiers were carried on the cDNA. TCRdb redid the calling of the 5' RACE reads with MiXCR, one entry per CDR3 protein. This sample has roughly 350,000 distinct CDR3 sequences, with roughly an eighth found just once. These data belong to a study of identical twins. Whole-study results and caveats: The study found weaker excess twin sharing in beta out-of-frame sequences. Recombination models fit unrelated individuals' TCR alpha sharing but underestimated twins'. Invariant populations such as MAIT and iNKT cells could partly muddle zero-insertion analyses.

CDR3 length equals 14 residues. V dropped 5 bases and J dropped 5 bases, with 14 bases sitting between them. The V gene's germline CDR1 is MDHEN and CDR2 SYDVKM. These data were also reused for a study on yellow fever vaccine responses in identical twins.

The genes are TRBV28 and TRBJ2-3, with a weak D call TRBD1 (7 bases). Sequencing was done on a sample of CD8+ T cells sorted from blood. The clonotype originates from a woman aged 18 to 35 in good health. CDR3 sequence (DNA): TGTGCCAGCAGTACCCTCAGGGGGGTAGATACGCAGTATTTT. Protein: CASSTLRGVDTQYF.